This TCR beta chain was identified in a study of T-cell reconstitution after alpha-beta-depleted transplantation in children (dated by TCRdb to about 2016). About the study as a whole: Using TCR repertoire profiling, the study quantitatively followed how T-cell immune reconstitution unfolded in children after TCRalphabeta/CD19-depleted allogeneic hematopoietic cell transplantation. Findings and caveats that apply to the study as a whole: In some patients, the high TCRbeta diversity seen at day 60 was put down to recipient T cells and intrathymic progenitors that had survived conditioning. About two months after transplant, the apparently early recovery of alphabetaT-cell counts reportedly depended on just several hundred clones that had expanded rapidly and came from non-depleted graft cells. Over subsequent months, a decline in hyperexpanded clone frequencies was noted, and after one year, T-cell counts and TCRbeta diversity were mostly ascribed to newly produced T cells.

Preparation of the library involved PCR. Sequencer: Illumina HiSeq 2500. TCR library preparation used molecular barcoding, with unique molecular identifiers applied to normalize quantification of the TCRbeta repertoire. The raw public reads went through TCRdb reprocessing: fastp at Q25, MiXCR clone calling, in-frame beta chains kept. When rows share a CDR3 protein, they turn into one entry using the most common DNA and genes. The sample profile shows some 87,000 distinct CDR3 sequences; around a sixth of them were found once. Less than 20% of the sample goes to the ten largest clones. This sample's treatment or condition label indicates: allogeneic hematopoietic cell transplantation with graft depleted of TCRalphabeta T cells and CD19 B cells. The transplant recipients were children given TCRalphabeta/CD19-depleted allogeneic hematopoietic cell grafts. This clonotype was observed once. This receptor's antigen is unknown. No much larger clone exists at a distance of one base, and base qualities are not known. One read alone lends weak support.

The clonotype comes from a male patient between 2 and 15 years old who had a stem cell transplant for acute lymphoblastic leukemia, so the T cells may come from the graft donor. The specimen was PBMCs, mostly from graft donor cells, collected 180 days after TCRalphabeta/CD19-depleted stem cell transplant.

The CDR3 reads as follows: CASSPTGTGNYGYTF. In nucleotides, the sequence is TGTGCCAGCTCACCGACCGGGACAGGCAACTATGGCTACACCTTC. The receptor chain draws on TRBV18 and TRBJ1-2; TRBD1 lines up with 8 middle nucleotides. Germline trimming amounts to 3 bases on V and 2 bases on J, with 5 as the count of junction bases outside the gene matches. The CDR3 has 15 amino acids, counting the end cysteine and phenylalanine. Only the CDR3 region is kept as DNA, spanning 45 bases read in frame from base 1. The germline V gene specifies KGHSH as CDR1 and LQKENI as CDR2.